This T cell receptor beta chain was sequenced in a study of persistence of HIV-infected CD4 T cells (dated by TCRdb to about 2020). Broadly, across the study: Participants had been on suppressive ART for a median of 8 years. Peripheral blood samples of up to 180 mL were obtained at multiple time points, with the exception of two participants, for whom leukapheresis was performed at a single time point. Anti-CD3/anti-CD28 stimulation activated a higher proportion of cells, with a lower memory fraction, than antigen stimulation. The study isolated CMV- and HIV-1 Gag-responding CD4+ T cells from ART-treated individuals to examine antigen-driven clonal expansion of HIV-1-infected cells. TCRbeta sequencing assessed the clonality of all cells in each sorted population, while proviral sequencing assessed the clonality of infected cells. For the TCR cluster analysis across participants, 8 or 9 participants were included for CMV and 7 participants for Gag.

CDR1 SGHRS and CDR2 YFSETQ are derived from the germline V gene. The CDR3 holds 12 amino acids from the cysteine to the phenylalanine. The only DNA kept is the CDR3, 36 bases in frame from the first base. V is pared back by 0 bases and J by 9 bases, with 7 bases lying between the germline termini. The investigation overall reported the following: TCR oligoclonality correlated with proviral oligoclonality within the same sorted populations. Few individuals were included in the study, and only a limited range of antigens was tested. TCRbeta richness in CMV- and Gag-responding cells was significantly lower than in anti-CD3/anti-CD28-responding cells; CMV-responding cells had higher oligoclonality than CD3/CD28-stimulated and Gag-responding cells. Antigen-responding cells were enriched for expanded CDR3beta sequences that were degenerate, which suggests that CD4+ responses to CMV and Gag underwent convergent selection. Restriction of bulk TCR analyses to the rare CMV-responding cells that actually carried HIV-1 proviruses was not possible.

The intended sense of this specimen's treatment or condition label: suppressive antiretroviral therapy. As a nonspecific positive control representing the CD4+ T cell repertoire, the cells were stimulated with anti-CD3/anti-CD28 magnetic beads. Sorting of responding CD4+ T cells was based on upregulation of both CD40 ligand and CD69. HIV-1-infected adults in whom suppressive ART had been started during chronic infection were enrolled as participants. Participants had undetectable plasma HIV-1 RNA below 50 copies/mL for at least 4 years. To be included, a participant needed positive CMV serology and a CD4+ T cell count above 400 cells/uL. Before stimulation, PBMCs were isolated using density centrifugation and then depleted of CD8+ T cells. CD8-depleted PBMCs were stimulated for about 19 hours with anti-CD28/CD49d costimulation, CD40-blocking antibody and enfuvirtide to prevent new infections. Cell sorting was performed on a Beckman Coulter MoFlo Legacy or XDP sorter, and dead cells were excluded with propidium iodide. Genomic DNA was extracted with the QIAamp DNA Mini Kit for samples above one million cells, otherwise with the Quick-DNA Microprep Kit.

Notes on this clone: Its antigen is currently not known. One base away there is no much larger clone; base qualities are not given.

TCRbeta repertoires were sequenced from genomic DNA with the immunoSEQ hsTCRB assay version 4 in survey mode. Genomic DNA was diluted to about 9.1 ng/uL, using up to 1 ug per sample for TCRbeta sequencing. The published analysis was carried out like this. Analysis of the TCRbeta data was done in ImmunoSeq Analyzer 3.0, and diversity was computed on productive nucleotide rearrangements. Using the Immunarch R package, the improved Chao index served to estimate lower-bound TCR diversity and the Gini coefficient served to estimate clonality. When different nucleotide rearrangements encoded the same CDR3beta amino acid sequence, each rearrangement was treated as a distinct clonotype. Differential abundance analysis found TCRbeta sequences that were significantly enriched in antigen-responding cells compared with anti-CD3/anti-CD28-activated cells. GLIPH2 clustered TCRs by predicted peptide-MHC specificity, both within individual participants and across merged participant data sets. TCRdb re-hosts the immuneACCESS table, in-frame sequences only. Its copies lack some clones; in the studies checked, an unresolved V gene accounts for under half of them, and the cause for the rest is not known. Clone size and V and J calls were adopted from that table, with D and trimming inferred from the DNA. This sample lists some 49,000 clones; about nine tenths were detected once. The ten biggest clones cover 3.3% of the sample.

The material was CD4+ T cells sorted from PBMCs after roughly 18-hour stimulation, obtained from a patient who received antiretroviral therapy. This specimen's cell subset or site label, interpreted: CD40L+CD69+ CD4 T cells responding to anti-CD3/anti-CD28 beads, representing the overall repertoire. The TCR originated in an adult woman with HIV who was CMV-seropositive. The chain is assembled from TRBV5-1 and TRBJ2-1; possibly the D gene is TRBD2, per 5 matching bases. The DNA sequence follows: TGCGCCAGCAGCTTGGTCGGAGGTGAGCAGTTCTTC. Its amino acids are CASSLVGGEQFF.